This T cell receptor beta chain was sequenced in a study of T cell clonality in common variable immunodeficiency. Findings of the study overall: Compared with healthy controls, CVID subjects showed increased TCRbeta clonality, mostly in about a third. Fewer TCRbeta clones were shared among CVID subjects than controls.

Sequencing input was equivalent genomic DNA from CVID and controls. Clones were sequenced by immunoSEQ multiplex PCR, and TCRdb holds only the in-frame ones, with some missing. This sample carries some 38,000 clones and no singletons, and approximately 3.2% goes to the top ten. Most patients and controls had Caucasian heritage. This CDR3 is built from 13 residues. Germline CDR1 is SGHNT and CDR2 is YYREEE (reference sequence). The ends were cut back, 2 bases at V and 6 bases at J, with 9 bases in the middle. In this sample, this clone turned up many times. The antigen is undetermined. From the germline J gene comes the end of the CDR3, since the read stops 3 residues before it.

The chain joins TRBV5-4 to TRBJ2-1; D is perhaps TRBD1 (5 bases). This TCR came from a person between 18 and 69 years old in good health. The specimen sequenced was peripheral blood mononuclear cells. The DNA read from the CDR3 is TGTGCCAGCAGCTTTTCCAGGGCCAATGAG. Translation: CASSFSRANE. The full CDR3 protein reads CASSFSRANEQFF.